Each of the 3 T cell receptor beta chains below was sequenced from the same sample in a study of cytomegalovirus exposure and HLA in healthy donors. The primer mix had 60 Vbeta and 13 Jbeta primers. Clones were sequenced by immunoSEQ multiplex PCR, and TCRdb holds only the in-frame ones, with some missing. Counted here are some 70,000 clones, under 80% occurring once; the ten biggest clones make up around 13%. Sequenced material: PBMCs. These receptors were taken from a male donor in good health and CMV-seropositive.

Remarks on this clone: Germline and junction disagree at one end, which may indicate a read error. The V and J genes are TRBV5-5 and TRBJ2-5; 8 bases are shared with TRBD2. The CDR3 runs 15 residues. CDR1 is SGHKS and CDR2 is YYEKEE in the germline V gene (reference sequence). As DNA, the CDR3 is TGTGCCAGCAGTTTGGCCCCGGGCCAAGCGGGAGAGCAGTACTTC. It yields the protein CASSLAPGQAGEQYF.

The rearrangement links TRBV7-2 to TRBJ1-2, with 7 positions matching TRBD1. Germline trimming cut 7 bases from V and 4 bases from J; bases unmatched to any gene: 12. The CDR3 has 15 amino acids. Germline V lookup: CDR1 SGHTA, CDR2 FQGNSA. Here the CDR3 DNA reads TGTGCCAGCAACCATCCCGGGACAGAGGCCTATGGCTACACCTTC. Its protein is CASNHPGTEAYGYTF.

CDR3 protein: CASSLGGNANTGELFF. The CDR3, as DNA: TGTGCCAGCAGCTTAGGGGGCAATGCGAACACCGGGGAGCTGTTTTTT. The V gene is TRBV11-3, the J gene TRBJ2-2; D might be TRBD1 (5 bases). The ends were cut back, 1 base at V and 0 bases at J, with 9 bases in the middle. CDR3 size: 16 residues. CDR1 and CDR2 from the germline V gene are SGHNT and YENEEA. Combining the CDR3 with reference TRBV11-3 and TRBJ2-2 gives the whole variable domain EAGVVQSPRYKIIEKKQPVAFWCNPISGHNTLYWYLQNLGQGPELLIRYENEEAVDDSQLPKDRFSAERLKGVDSTLKIQPAELGDSAVYLCASSLGGNANTGELFFGEGSRLTVL.